Listed below are T cell receptor beta chains from one sample, sequenced in a study of OX40 agonist ivuxolimab in advanced cancers. Clones were sequenced by immunoSEQ multiplex PCR, and TCRdb holds only the in-frame ones, with some missing. The repertoire holds 48,000 or so clones, with about nine tenths as singletons. Specimen: CD4+ or CD8+ T cells sorted from blood, collected in a trial of the OX40 agonist ivuxolimab. These receptors originate from an adult with an advanced solid tumor such as melanoma, head and neck, liver or kidney cancer. Both conserved end residues are part of each CDR3. The order of the fields is J gene, V gene, D gene, clone size, CDR3 DNA, CDR3 protein. D genes are given only for firm matches. Only part of the rows carry a size: once, few, many, or a class if the clone is expanded.

TRBJ1-4 | TRBV6-5 | . | . | TGTGCCAGCAGTTACTCCTCGGGAGGGAAACTGTTTTTT | CASSYSSGGKLFF
TRBJ1-2 | TRBV28 | TRBD1 | . | TGTGCCAGCAGCAGGGACAGGGATTATACCCTGGACTATGGCTACACCTTC | CASSRDRDYTLDYGYTF
TRBJ2-2 | TRBV10-3 | . | . | TGTGCCATCAGTGAGTCCGCAGGAGCGGGTGGCACCGGGGAGCTGTTTTTT | CAISESAGAGGTGELFF
TRBJ1-1 | TRBV7-9 | TRBD1 | . | TGTGCCAGCAGCCTAGGGGGCAGGGCGACTGAAGCTTTCTTT | CASSLGGRATEAFF
TRBJ2-1 | TRBV6-1 | TRBD2 | . | TGTGCCAGCAGTGAAGGTTTAGCGGGGGGGCCATATGAGCAGTTCTTC | CASSEGLAGGPYEQFF
TRBJ1-5 | TRBV10-3 | TRBD1 | once | TGTGCCATCAGCGGGACAGGGGGCAATCAGCCCCAGCATTTT | CAISGTGGNQPQHF
TRBJ2-1 | TRBV28 | TRBD2 | . | TGTGCCAGCAGGGGGACTAGCGATTCCTACAATGAGCAGTTCTTC | CASRGTSDSYNEQFF
TRBJ1-4 | TRBV28 | . | . | TGTGCCAGCACCAAACCCAGGGTAGGAAAACTGTTTTTT | CASTKPRVGKLFF
TRBJ2-1 | TRBV19 | TRBD1 | . | TGTGCCAGTAGTACCCCCCGGGACAGGGGGCATGAGCAGTTCTTC | CASSTPRDRGHEQFF
TRBJ1-3 | TRBV4-1 | TRBD1 | once | TGCGCCAGCAGCCAGGTTCGGGACAGTGGAAACACCATATATTTT | CASSQVRDSGNTIYF
TRBJ2-5 | TRBV4-2 | TRBD2 | . | TGTGCCAGCAGCCAAGGAAATAGCGGGGGCAAAGAGACCCAGTACTTC | CASSQGNSGGKETQYF
TRBJ2-3 | TRBV5-1 | . | . | TGCGCCAGCGCCCCGGGCGGGGACACAGATACGCAGTATTTT | CASAPGGDTDTQYF
TRBJ1-1 | TRBV4-1 | TRBD1 | . | TGCGCCAGCAGCCTACGGACAGGGTCGAACACTGAAGCTTTCTTT | CASSLRTGSNTEAFF
TRBJ1-6 | TRBV27 | . | . | TGTGCCAGCAGTTCTAACCGGGCTCCGTATAATTCACCCCTCCACTTT | CASSSNRAPYNSPLHF
TRBJ2-1 | TRBV28 | TRBD2 | . | TGTGCTTCGTCGGGGGGGTCCCACAATGAGCAGTTCTTC | CASSGGSHNEQFF
TRBJ1-1 | TRBV11-3 | . | . | TGTGCCAGCAGCTTAATGTCCGGGGCTGAAGCTTTCTTT | CASSLMSGAEAFF
TRBJ1-1 | TRBV10-3 | . | . | TGTGCCATCATCAAGGGACGCGGAATGAACACTGAAGCTTTCTTT | CAIIKGRGMNTEAFF
TRBJ1-2 | TRBV4-1 | . | . | TGCGCCAGCAGCCCGAGGGGGGACAAACTAACGGGCTACACCTTC | CASSPRGDKLTGYTF
TRBJ1-4 | TRBV19 | . | . | TGTGCCAGTAGCTCAGGGGACGTCCGGAATGAAAAACTGTTTTTT | CASSSGDVRNEKLFF
TRBJ2-3 | TRBV30 | TRBD1 | . | TGTGCCTGGGACAGGGGACAGGGCACAGATACGCAGTATTTT | CAWDRGQGTDTQYF
TRBJ2-1 | TRBV6-6 | TRBD2 | . | TGTGCCAGCAGTTACCGTACTAGCGGGGGGGGCAATGAGCAGTTCTTC | CASSYRTSGGGNEQFF
TRBJ1-4 | TRBV6-4 | . | . | TGTGCCAGCTCATGGACAGACCTTCTGGGGGAAAAACTGTTTTTT | CASSWTDLLGEKLFF
TRBJ2-1 | TRBV4-1 | TRBD2 | . | TGCGCCAGCAGCCAAGAGGGGAGTAGCGGGGCCATGGATGAGCAGTTCTTC | CASSQEGSSGAMDEQFF
TRBJ2-1 | TRBV4-1 | TRBD2 | . | TGCGCCAGCAGCCAAGAGGGGACTAGCGGGGGGGTGGATGAGCAGTTCTTC | CASSQEGTSGGVDEQFF
TRBJ2-1 | TRBV6-1 | TRBD2 | . | TGTGCCAGCAGTGCAGCCGCTAGCGGTGACTACAATGAGCAGTTCTTC | CASSAAASGDYNEQFF
TRBJ1-3 | TRBV19 | TRBD1 | . | TGTGCCAGTACCCGCAGGGGGCTTGGAAACACCATATATTTT | CASTRRGLGNTIYF
TRBJ2-1 | TRBV7-9 | . | . | TGTGCCAGCAGCTTAGCCTGGGGAACCAATGAGCAGTTCTTC | CASSLAWGTNEQFF
TRBJ1-1 | TRBV6-5 | . | . | TGTGCCACCTCCTTGGGGGACACTGAAGCTTTCTTT | CATSLGDTEAFF
TRBJ1-2 | TRBV13 | . | . | TGTGCCAGCAGCTTACAGGGTATCGAGGGCTACACCTTC | CASSLQGIEGYTF
TRBJ2-3 | TRBV6-5 | TRBD2 | few | TGTGCCAGCAGTCTGTCCAGCGGGGGTGCAGATACGCAGTATTTT | CASSLSSGGADTQYF
TRBJ2-1 | TRBV4-1 | . | . | TGCGCCAGCAGCCATGACCCAGGGGTAAGCGAGCAGTTCTTC | CASSHDPGVSEQFF
TRBJ1-2 | TRBV4-1 | . | once | TGCGCCAGCAGCCCCAACGGGGGAGATGGCTACACCTTC | CASSPNGGDGYTF
TRBJ1-4 | TRBV19 | . | . | TGTGCCAGTAGCCTTAGAGGGGCCCGAAATGAAAAACTGTTTTTT | CASSLRGARNEKLFF